The 27 T cell receptor beta chains in this list originate from one sample, sequenced in a study of T cells in localized non-small cell lung cancer. The assay was immunoSEQ multiplex PCR, and TCRdb's table has in-frame clones only and misses some. The profile shows approximately 2,000 clones, 21% of them singletons. This material consisted of normal lung tissue next to the tumor, taken before any cancer treatment. Receptor source: a woman aged 40 to 75 with stage I lung adenocarcinoma.

The chain joins TRBV6-8 to TRBJ1-5, with 8 bases identical to TRBD1. The CDR3 is 14 residues long. Looked up from germline, CDR1 is MNHGY and CDR2 is SAAAGT. Unmatched junction bases numbered 3, after V lost 6 bases and J lost 2 bases. The CDR3 DNA sequence: TGTGCCAGCAGGAGGGGACAGGGCAATCAGCCCCAGCATTTT. This translates into CASRRGQGNQPQHF.

In its sample, this clone ranks as medium-sized. Other DNA sequences in the same sample also yield this CDR3. The V call is TRBV6-8, the J call TRBJ1-5; no reliable D call. In germline, CDR1 is MNHGY, CDR2 SAAAGT. With 2 bases removed from V and 5 bases from J, the gap between germline ends came to 7 bases. The length of the CDR3 is 13 residues. The CDR3 DNA sequence: TGTGCCAGCAGTTACGGCCTTTATCAGCCCCAGCATTTT. It codes for CASSYGLYQPQHF.

This clone was seen more than once but under ten times. This chain joins TRBV2 and TRBJ1-1, with D possibly being TRBD1 (5 bases). Germline CDR1 reads SNHLY; CDR2 reads FYNNEI. The ends were cut back, 7 bases at V and 5 bases at J, with 20 bases in the middle. This CDR3 region has 15 residues. The CDR3 reads CASKPSDWGGTEAFF. The CDR3 coding sequence is TGTGCCAGCAAACCCTCTGACTGGGGGGGGACTGAAGCTTTCTTT. Filled out from reference TRBV2 and TRBJ1-1, the complete variable domain reads EPEVTQTPSHQVTQMGQEVILRCVPISNHLYFYWYRQILGQKVEFLVSFYNNEISEKSEIFDDQFSVERPDGSNFTLKIRSTKLEDSAMYFCASKPSDWGGTEAFFGQGTRLTVV.

The gene calls are TRBV29-1 and TRBJ1-2, with a tentative D call TRBD1 (5 bases). Germline CDR1 SQVTM, CDR2 ANQGSEA. Trimming took 5 bases from V and 6 from J, leaving 16 bases between them. This CDR3 has 13 residues. In DNA form, the CDR3 reads TGCAGCGTTCATCGAGGCAGGGAGGATGGCTACACCTTC. Translation: CSVHRGREDGYTF.

V and J are TRBV6-8 and TRBJ1-2, with 9 bases lining up with TRBD1. In germline, CDR1 is MNHGY, CDR2 SAAAGT. The CDR3 is 15 residues long. V shed 5 bases, J shed 8 bases, and the junction held 12 bases outside the gene matches. The CDR3 DNA follows: TGTGCCAGCAGTCGGGAAGGGGGGACAGGGAAAGGCTACACCTTC. Its protein product is CASSREGGTGKGYTF.

This clone showed up just a few times. The gene calls are TRBV6-8 and TRBJ1-6, with D uncertain. Between the trimmed V and J ends, which lost 4 bases and 0 bases, there was a span of 10 bases. The CDR3 is made up of 16 amino acids. Germline V CDR1 and CDR2: MNHGY, SAAAGT. The CDR3 DNA is TGTGCCAGCAGTTCAACGCCTAGCTCCTATAATTCACCCCTCCACTTT. Protein sequence: CASSSTPSSYNSPLHF.

This chain uses TRBV19 with TRBJ1-3; possible D gene TRBD1, 5 bases. Between the trimmed V and J ends, which lost 5 bases and 8 bases, there was a span of 13 bases. This CDR3 is built from 13 residues. Germline CDR1 LNHDA, CDR2 SQIVND (reference sequence). CDR3 in DNA: TGTGCCAGTAGTCGCCAGGGAATAGACACCATATATTTT. Amino acids: CASSRQGIDTIYF.

This clone has just a few counts. The V gene is TRBV9, the J gene TRBJ1-4; D is ambiguous. The V gene's germline CDR1 is SGDLS and CDR2 YYNGEE. This CDR3 spans 14 amino acids. The V end was cut by 0 bases, the J end by 4 bases, with 7 bases between. The CDR3 spells CASSVGGNNEKLFF. The CDR3, as DNA: TGTGCCAGCAGCGTAGGTGGGAATAATGAAAAACTGTTTTTT.

V usage is TRBV2 and J usage is TRBJ1-2; possible D gene TRBD1, 6 bases. The CDR3 is made up of 15 amino acids. Germline CDR1 SNHLY, CDR2 FYNNEI. Trimming pared 4 bases from V and 4 bases from J, leaving 16 bases between. CDR3 in DNA: TGTGCCAGCAGTGTATGGACCGGGGGGGCCTATGGCTACACCTTC. It encodes CASSVWTGGAYGYTF.

This clone was found a few times. The DNA of the CDR3 is TGTGCCAGCAGCTTAGACAGGGCAATAAACACTGAAGCTTTCTTT. This translates into CASSLDRAINTEAFF. The chain uses TRBV11-3 and TRBJ1-1; TRBD1 is a possible D gene (5 bases). V was trimmed by 0 bases and J by 2 bases, leaving 10 bases between them. The CDR3 has 15 amino acids. Germline loops: CDR1 SGHNT, CDR2 YENEEA. Full variable domain (missing parts from reference TRBV11-3 and TRBJ1-1): EAGVVQSPRYKIIEKKQPVAFWCNPISGHNTLYWYLQNLGQGPELLIRYENEEAVDDSQLPKDRFSAERLKGVDSTLKIQPAELGDSAVYLCASSLDRAINTEAFFGQGTRLTVV.

This clone showed up just a few times. The chain joins TRBV11-3 to TRBJ1-2, with 7 bases aligning to TRBD1. V shed 3 bases and J 3 bases; nucleotides not matched to a gene: 10. This CDR3 is 16 amino acids long. Germline CDR1 SGHNT, CDR2 YENEEA. In nucleotides, the CDR3 is TGTGCCAGCAGCTTGGACGTCCGGACAGGAGACTATGGCTACACCTTC. Translation gives CASSLDVRTGDYGYTF.

This clone was detected a few times. This rearrangement joins TRBV19 to TRBJ1-3, with D hard to call. With 1 base removed from V and 0 bases from J, the gap between germline ends came to 7 bases. This CDR3 is built from 15 residues. Germline loops: CDR1 LNHDA, CDR2 SQIVND (reference sequence). The CDR3 region is CASSIASYSGNTIYF. CDR3 DNA: TGTGCCAGTAGTATAGCCTCTTACTCTGGAAACACCATATATTTT.

In this sample, this clone turned up a few times. The J gene is TRBJ2-1, the V gene TRBV6-8, with D possibly TRBD2 on 6 matching bases. Trimming left V 6 bases short and J 0 bases short, with 18 bases between. The CDR3 has 17 amino acids. Germline V gives CDR1 MNHGY, CDR2 SAAAGT. The CDR3 DNA is TGTGCCAGCAGGCAAGTCTCGGGACTCGGCTCCTACAATGAGCAGTTCTTC. It codes for CASRQVSGLGSYNEQFF.

By sample share, this clone is medium-sized. The chain combines TRBV28 with TRBJ2-3, with 8 bases identical to TRBD2. CDR3 length: 14 amino acids. Germline V gene lookup returns CDR1 MDHEN and CDR2 SYDVKM. V lost 6 bases, J lost 5 bases, and 7 bases stayed unmatched. This CDR3 is CASSRSGGRDTQYF. The CDR3 DNA is TGTGCCAGCAGCCGGAGCGGGGGCAGAGATACGCAGTATTTT.

By sample share, this clone is medium-sized. The chain joins TRBV6-8 to TRBJ1-2; D unclear. This CDR3 has 15 amino acids. Per the germline V gene, CDR1 is MNHGY and CDR2 is SAAAGT. V lost 7 bases to trimming and J lost 4 bases, with 19 bases between them. CDR3 residues: CASKLDGSPLYGYTF. In nucleotides, the CDR3 is TGTGCCAGCAAACTCGACGGATCCCCCCTCTATGGCTACACCTTC.

The chain employs TRBV19 and TRBJ2-5, with D possibly TRBD1 on 6 matching bases. CDR3 size: 14 residues. CDR1 is LNHDA and CDR2 is SQIVND in the germline V gene (reference sequence). The V end lost 5 bases, the J end lost 1 base, and 11 bases lay between the germline ends. Here the CDR3 reads CASSPQGTQETQYF. The DNA for the CDR3 is TGTGCCAGTAGTCCGCAGGGGACCCAAGAGACCCAGTACTTC.

By share, this clone counts as medium-sized (0.01 to 0.1%). The chain is built from TRBV11-3 and TRBJ2-3; TRBD1 is a possible D gene (5 bases). V was trimmed by 3 bases and J by 2 bases, leaving 9 bases between them. This CDR3 has 14 residues. Looked up from germline, CDR1 is SGHNT and CDR2 is YENEEA. CDR3 sequence (DNA): TGTGCCAGCAGCTTCGCAGGGAACACAGATACGCAGTATTTT. This encodes CASSFAGNTDTQYF. Variable domain in full (rest from reference TRBV11-3 and TRBJ2-3): EAGVVQSPRYKIIEKKQPVAFWCNPISGHNTLYWYLQNLGQGPELLIRYENEEAVDDSQLPKDRFSAERLKGVDSTLKIQPAELGDSAVYLCASSFAGNTDTQYFGPGTRLTVL.

The chain couples TRBV19 to TRBJ2-3, with TRBD2 identical over 10 bases. V trimming: 4 bases; J trimming: 5 bases; junction bases outside the gene matches: 9. CDR1 and CDR2 (germline): LNHDA, SQIVND (reference sequence). This CDR3 is 16 amino acids long. The CDR3 DNA sequence: TGTGCCAGTAGTAGGATAGCGGGGGGCGCGAGAGATACGCAGTATTTT. Its protein is CASSRIAGGARDTQYF.

The V and J genes are TRBV12-2 and TRBJ1-1. TRBV12-2 is reported as a pseudogene. This CDR3 is built from 15 residues. This CDR3 is CATPAGPGLNTEAFF. DNA for the CDR3: TGTGCCACTCCAGCAGGCCCGGGCCTGAACACTGAAGCTTTCTTT.

This clone was counted only a few times. DNA for the CDR3: TGTGCCAGCAGTGAAGGGGGAGAGGGAAATGAAAAACTGTTTTTT. It encodes CASSEGGEGNEKLFF. The rearrangement joins TRBV9 to TRBJ1-4, with D maybe TRBD1 (6 bases). Trimming stripped 5 bases from V and 5 bases from J, with 16 bases between. CDR1 is SGDLS and CDR2 is YYNGEE in the germline V gene. This CDR3 region has 15 residues. The full variable domain, rest sourced from reference TRBV9 and TRBJ1-4, is DSGVTQTPKHLITATGQRVTLRCSPRSGDLSVYWYQQSLDQGLQFLIQYYNGEERAKGNILERFSAQQFPDLHSELNLSSLELGDSALYFCASSEGGEGNEKLFFGSGTQLSVL.

On this clone itself: Mismatch with germline at one junction end may stem from a read error. The chain uses TRBV6-8 and TRBJ2-5; 8 bases are shared with TRBD2. Germline V gene sequence: CDR1 MNHGY, CDR2 SAAAGT. The CDR3 sequence is 14 residues long. The CDR3 reads CAISPGLGGETQYF. The CDR3 nucleotides are TGTGCCATCAGTCCGGGACTAGGAGGGGAGACCCAGTACTTC.

The chain couples TRBV9 to TRBJ1-2; D might be TRBD1 (6 bases). CDR3 length: 12 residues. V lost 5 bases and J 7 bases, leaving 12 bases between the germline ends. CDR1 and CDR2 (germline): SGDLS, YYNGEE. The CDR3 protein is CASRSGDPGYTF. The CDR3 coding sequence is TGTGCCAGCAGATCAGGGGACCCTGGCTACACCTTC.

Sample share makes this clone large. This rearrangement joins TRBV11-3 to TRBJ1-1, with D possibly TRBD1 on 6 matching bases. CDR1 is SGHNT and CDR2 is YENEEA in the germline V gene. The CDR3 extends over 14 amino acids. V was clipped by 0 bases and J by 3 bases, with 8 bases between them. The CDR3 reads CASSLEDSDTEAFF. CDR3 bases: TGTGCCAGCAGCTTAGAGGACAGTGACACTGAAGCTTTCTTT.

The chain is built from TRBV9 and TRBJ1-4; 10 bases line up with TRBD1. The V and J ends lost 7 bases and 8 bases, in that order; junction bases with no gene match: 5. Germline lookup yields CDR1 SGDLS and CDR2 YYNGEE. The CDR3 consists of 13 residues. CDR3 DNA sequence: TGTGCCAGCGACAGGGGGCTAGGGGAAAAACTGTTTTTT. The encoded protein is CASDRGLGEKLFF.

V usage is TRBV23-1 and J usage is TRBJ2-7; D perhaps matches TRBD1 (6 bases). TRBV23-1 is an ORF, with its function uncertain. The CDR3 loop spans 15 amino acids. The V end was cut by 7 bases, the J end by 3 bases, with 19 bases between. The CDR3 protein is CASTENSGVRYEQYF. In DNA, the CDR3 is TGCGCCAGCACCGAGAATTCAGGGGTCCGCTACGAGCAGTACTTC.

The gene calls are TRBV11-3 and TRBJ1-1, with a weak D call TRBD1 (5 bases). Germline values: CDR1 SGHNT, CDR2 YENEEA. This CDR3 spans 14 amino acids. Trimming cost V 4 bases and J 0 bases, with 9 bases left between them. CDR3 residues: CASSSPTVNTEAFF. CDR3 DNA: TGTGCCAGCAGCTCTCCGACAGTGAACACTGAAGCTTTCTTT. The whole variable domain, filled in from reference TRBV11-3 and TRBJ1-1, reads EAGVVQSPRYKIIEKKQPVAFWCNPISGHNTLYWYLQNLGQGPELLIRYENEEAVDDSQLPKDRFSAERLKGVDSTLKIQPAELGDSAVYLCASSSPTVNTEAFFGQGTRLTVV.

The gene calls are TRBV10-2 and TRBJ1-6; D is unresolved. Germline V gene lookup returns CDR1 WSHSY and CDR2 SAAADI. This CDR3 spans 14 amino acids. V dropped 4 bases and J dropped 4 bases, with 8 bases sitting between them. DNA for the CDR3: TGCGCCAGCAGTGTAGGGCCTTATAATTCACCCCTCCACTTT. Translating it yields CASSVGPYNSPLHF.